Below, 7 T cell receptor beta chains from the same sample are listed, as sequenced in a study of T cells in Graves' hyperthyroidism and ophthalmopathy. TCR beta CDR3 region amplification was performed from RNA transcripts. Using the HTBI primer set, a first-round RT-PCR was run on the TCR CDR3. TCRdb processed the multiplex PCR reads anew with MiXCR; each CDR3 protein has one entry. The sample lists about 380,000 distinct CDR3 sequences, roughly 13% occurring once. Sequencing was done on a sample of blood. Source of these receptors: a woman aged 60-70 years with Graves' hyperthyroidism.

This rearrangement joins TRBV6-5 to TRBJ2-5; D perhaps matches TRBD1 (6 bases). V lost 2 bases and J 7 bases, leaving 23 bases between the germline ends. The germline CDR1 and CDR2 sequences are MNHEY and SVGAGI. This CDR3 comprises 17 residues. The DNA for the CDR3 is TGTGCCAGCAGTTACGACCGAGGGCAGGGGCGTTTTGGGACCCAGTACTTC. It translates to CASSYDRGQGRFGTQYF.

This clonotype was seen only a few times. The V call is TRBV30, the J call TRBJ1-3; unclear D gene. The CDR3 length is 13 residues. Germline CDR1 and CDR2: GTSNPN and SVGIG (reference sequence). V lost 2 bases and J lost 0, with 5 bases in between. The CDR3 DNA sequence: TGTGCCTGGAGTTCCTACTCTGGAAACACCATATATTTT. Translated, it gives CAWSSYSGNTIYF.

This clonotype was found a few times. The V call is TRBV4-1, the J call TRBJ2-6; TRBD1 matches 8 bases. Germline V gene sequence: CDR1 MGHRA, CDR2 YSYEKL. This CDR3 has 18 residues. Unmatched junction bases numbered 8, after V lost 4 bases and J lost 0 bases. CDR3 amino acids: CASSRIDRGGSGANVLTF. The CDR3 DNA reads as TGCGCCAGCAGCCGAATAGACAGGGGCGGCTCTGGGGCCAACGTCCTGACTTTC.

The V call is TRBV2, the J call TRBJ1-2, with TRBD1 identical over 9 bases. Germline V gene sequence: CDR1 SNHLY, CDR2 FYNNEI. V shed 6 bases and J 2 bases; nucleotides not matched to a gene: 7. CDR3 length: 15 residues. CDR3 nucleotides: TGTGCCAGCAGCCCAACGACAGGGGGGAACTATGGCTACACCTTC. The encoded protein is CASSPTTGGNYGYTF.

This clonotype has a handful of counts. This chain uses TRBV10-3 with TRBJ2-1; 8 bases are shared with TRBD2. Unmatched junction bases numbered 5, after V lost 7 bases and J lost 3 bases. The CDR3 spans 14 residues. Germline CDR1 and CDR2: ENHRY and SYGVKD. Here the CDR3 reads CAITRAGDYNEQFF. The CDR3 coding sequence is TGTGCCATCACCAGAGCGGGAGACTACAATGAGCAGTTCTTC.

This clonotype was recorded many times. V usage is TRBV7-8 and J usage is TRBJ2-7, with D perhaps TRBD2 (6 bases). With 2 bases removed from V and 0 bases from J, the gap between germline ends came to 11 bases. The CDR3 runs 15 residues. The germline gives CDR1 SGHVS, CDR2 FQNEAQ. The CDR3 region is CASSLTSQFSYEQYF. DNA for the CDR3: TGTGCCAGCAGCTTAACTAGCCAGTTCTCCTACGAGCAGTACTTC.

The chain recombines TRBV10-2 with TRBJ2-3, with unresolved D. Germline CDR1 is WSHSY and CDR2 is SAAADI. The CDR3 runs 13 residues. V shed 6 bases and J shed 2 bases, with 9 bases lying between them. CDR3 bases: TGCGCCAGCAGAATCGACCCCACAGATACGCAGTATTTT. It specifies CASRIDPTDTQYF.